A selection of T cell receptor beta chains follows, all from one sample in a study of T cells in Graves' hyperthyroidism and ophthalmopathy. TCRdb called the multiplex PCR reads again in MiXCR, with one record for every CDR3 protein. The data contain approximately 600,000 distinct CDR3 sequences, roughly 15% of them singletons. Sequenced input: blood. The receptors come from a middle-aged woman with Graves' ophthalmopathy. Each CDR3 is given with its conserved first and last residue. A D gene is named only where the DNA matches it firmly. Size values are once, few and many counts, or a class for expanded clones, and some rows have none.

j_call,d_call,clone_size,v_call,cdr3_aa,cdr3_nt
TRBJ1-1,TRBD1,NA,TRBV7-8,CASSPDRVGEAFF,TGTGCCAGCAGCCCGGACAGGGTAGGTGAAGCTTTCTTT
TRBJ2-7,NA,NA,TRBV5-1,CASSLVGQDYEQYF,TGCGCCAGCAGCTTGGTCGGACAAGACTACGAGCAGTACTTC
TRBJ1-2,NA,many,TRBV25-1,CASMQQGRDYGYTF,TGTGCCAGCATGCAACAGGGTAGGGACTATGGCTACACCTTC
TRBJ1-3,NA,many,TRBV6-1,CASCQLGGSSGNTIYF,TGTGCCAGCTGTCAGTTGGGGGGGAGCTCTGGAAACACCATATATTTT
TRBJ1-3,NA,few,TRBV12-3/TRBV12-4,CASRANSGNTIYF,TGTGCCAGCCGGGCAAACTCTGGAAACACCATATATTTT
TRBJ2-7,NA,many,TRBV12-3/TRBV12-4,CASTLGAAEQYF,TGTGCCAGCACCCTTGGGGCAGCCGAGCAGTACTTC
TRBJ1-1,NA,many,TRBV5-1,CASSWGGEYGTEAFF,TGCGCCAGCAGCTGGGGAGGGGAGTATGGCACTGAAGCTTTCTTT
TRBJ1-2,TRBD1,NA,TRBV20-1,CSATPQGAGGYTF,TGCAGTGCCACACCTCAGGGGGCGGGCGGCTACACCTTC
TRBJ2-7,TRBD2,many,TRBV6-2/TRBV6-3,CASATSASYEQYF,TGTGCCAGCGCTACTAGCGCGTCCTACGAGCAGTACTTC
TRBJ2-4,NA,many,TRBV5-8,CASRKGMVAKNIQYF,TGTGCCAGCAGGAAAGGAATGGTAGCCAAAAACATTCAGTACTTC
TRBJ2-7,TRBD2,many,TRBV20-1,CSASPAWTSGSLQYF,TGCAGTGCTTCCCCCGCATGGACTAGCGGGAGTTTGCAGTACTTC
TRBJ2-2,NA,NA,TRBV5-1,CASCQGLANTGELFF,TGCGCCAGCTGCCAGGGTCTTGCGAACACCGGGGAGCTGTTTTTT
TRBJ2-2,NA,many,TRBV5-1,CASSLGTRGELFF,TGCGCCAGCAGCTTGGGGACCCGCGGGGAGCTGTTTTTT
TRBJ1-1,TRBD1,many,TRBV5-4,CASSAGQGDTEAFF,TGTGCCAGCAGCGCGGGACAGGGGGACACTGAAGCTTTCTTT
TRBJ2-2,TRBD2,NA,TRBV7-2,CASSLVPAGGTGELFF,TGTGCCAGCAGCTTAGTGCCAGCGGGAGGCACCGGGGAGCTGTTTTTT
TRBJ1-2,TRBD1,many,TRBV20-1,CSATIDRGGAGYTF,TGCAGTGCTACCATCGACAGGGGAGGGGCTGGCTACACCTTC
TRBJ1-2,TRBD1,many,TRBV30,CAWTPGQGVNYGYTF,TGTGCCTGGACTCCGGGGCAGGGGGTTAACTATGGCTACACCTTC
TRBJ1-6,TRBD1,few,TRBV28,CASKTGESPLHF,TGTGCCAGCAAAACAGGGGAATCACCCCTCCACTTT
TRBJ1-5,NA,NA,TRBV6-1,CASSESQNQPQHF,TGTGCCAGCAGTGAAAGCCAGAATCAGCCCCAGCATTTT
TRBJ1-1,NA,many,TRBV30,CAWSVRQNTEAFF,TGTGCCTGGAGTGTACGGCAGAACACTGAAGCTTTCTTT
TRBJ1-5,NA,few,TRBV6-2/TRBV6-3,CASSYSQGGQPQHF,TGTGCCAGCAGTTACTCCCAGGGAGGCCAGCCCCAGCATTTT
TRBJ1-1,TRBD1,many,TRBV4-3,CASSQDGTGTEAFF,TGCGCCAGCAGCCAAGATGGGACAGGGACTGAAGCTTTCTTT
TRBJ1-3,TRBD1,many,TRBV11-2,CASSFRQGATGNTIYF,TGTGCCAGCAGCTTTAGGCAGGGGGCAACTGGAAACACCATATATTTT
TRBJ2-7,TRBD1,many,TRBV12-3/TRBV12-4,CASSFSDRSSYEQYF,TGTGCCAGCAGTTTTTCGGACAGGTCCTCCTACGAGCAGTACTTC
TRBJ2-7,TRBD2,many,TRBV6-2/TRBV6-3,CASTPGGLAGSSSYEQYF,TGTGCCAGCACCCCAGGCGGACTAGCGGGATCCTCCTCCTACGAGCAGTACTTC
TRBJ1-2,NA,many,TRBV4-1,CASSQFSQLFYGYTF,TGCGCCAGCAGCCAATTTTCGCAGCTCTTTTATGGCTACACCTTC
TRBJ1-2,NA,many,TRBV19,CASSKGGSRSYGYTF,TGTGCCAGTAGTAAAGGAGGGTCAAGGAGCTATGGCTACACCTTC
TRBJ1-2,NA,many,TRBV12-3/TRBV12-4,CASSLVSPLYGYTF,TGTGCCAGCAGTTTAGTTTCACCCCTCTATGGCTACACCTTC
TRBJ2-5,NA,many,TRBV11-3,CASSRDIGETQYF,TGTGCCAGCAGCCGGGACATAGGGGAGACCCAGTACTTC
TRBJ1-2,NA,NA,TRBV10-3,CAINGANYGYTF,TGTGCCATTAACGGGGCCAACTATGGCTACACCTTC
TRBJ2-7,NA,many,TRBV28,CASSLPGEGSYEQYF,TGTGCCAGCAGTCTACCGGGGGAAGGAAGCTACGAGCAGTACTTC
TRBJ2-3,NA,many,TRBV6-2/TRBV6-3,CASRLGGHTQYF,TGTGCCAGCCGGCTCGGGGGGCATACGCAGTATTTT
TRBJ1-2,TRBD1,few,TRBV6-5,CASSYSGQGRYGYTF,TGTGCCAGCAGTTACTCAGGACAGGGTCGATATGGCTACACCTTC
TRBJ2-2,NA,many,TRBV11-2,CASSLGGARVIWELFF,TGTGCCAGCAGCTTAGGCGGGGCCAGAGTTATCTGGGAGCTGTTTTTT
TRBJ2-7,NA,many,TRBV28,CASSLTRATYEQYF,TGTGCCAGCAGTCTGACCAGGGCTACCTACGAGCAGTACTTC
TRBJ2-5,NA,NA,TRBV11-1,CASSLTGLRETQYF,TGTGCCAGCAGCTTGACGGGACTCCGGGAGACCCAGTACTTC
TRBJ2-7,NA,many,TRBV6-5,CASSYSIQGANEQYF,TGTGCCAGCAGTTACTCGATCCAGGGTGCGAACGAGCAGTACTTC
TRBJ2-3,TRBD2,few,TRBV6-1,CASRPLLAGGADTQYF,TGTGCCAGCAGACCCCTACTAGCGGGAGGGGCAGATACGCAGTATTTT
TRBJ1-2,NA,many,TRBV4-2,CASSQDIGRGSYGYTF,TGTGCCAGCAGCCAAGATATAGGGCGAGGGTCCTATGGCTACACCTTC
TRBJ2-7,NA,many,TRBV28,CASSVRSGVPPYEQYF,TGTGCCAGCAGTGTCAGATCAGGGGTCCCCCCTTACGAGCAGTACTTC
TRBJ2-7,TRBD2,many,TRBV12-3/TRBV12-4,CASSASGRSAYEQYF,TGTGCCAGCAGTGCTAGCGGGAGATCAGCCTACGAGCAGTACTTC
TRBJ2-7,NA,many,TRBV6-2/TRBV6-3,CASTRGPYEQYF,TGTGCCAGCACAAGGGGTCCCTACGAGCAGTACTTC
TRBJ2-5,NA,many,TRBV6-2/TRBV6-3,CASSYNPPAYQETQYF,TGTGCCAGCAGTTACAACCCGCCAGCGTACCAAGAGACCCAGTACTTC
TRBJ2-7,NA,few,TRBV6-5,CASSHRGDTYEQYF,TGTGCCAGCAGTCACCGGGGGGACACCTACGAGCAGTACTTC
TRBJ2-2,NA,many,TRBV10-3,CAISESSGSETGELFF,TGTGCCATCAGTGAGTCGTCAGGGAGTGAAACCGGGGAGCTGTTTTTT
TRBJ1-1,NA,many,TRBV12-3/TRBV12-4,CASRFQARGAFF,TGTGCCAGCAGGTTCCAGGCGCGCGGAGCTTTCTTT
TRBJ2-7,NA,few,TRBV7-9,CASNGGIHEQYF,TGTGCCAGCAACGGCGGGATCCACGAGCAGTACTTC
TRBJ2-7,NA,NA,TRBV7-3,CASSLGSQDEQYF,TGTGCCAGCAGCTTGGGATCCCAAGATGAGCAGTACTTC
TRBJ1-1,NA,many,TRBV7-6,CASSLPGVLTEAFF,TGTGCCAGCAGCTTACCAGGGGTTTTGACTGAAGCTTTCTTT
TRBJ1-1,TRBD1,few,TRBV7-9,CASSLDETGLTEAFF,TGTGCCAGCAGCTTAGATGAGACAGGGCTCACTGAAGCTTTCTTT
TRBJ2-5,NA,NA,TRBV12-3/TRBV12-4,CASSLRGAETRYF,TGTGCCAGCAGTTTAAGGGGGGCAGAGACCCGGTACTTC
TRBJ2-7,NA,many,TRBV5-1,CASSLERPGTHNYEQYF,TGCGCCAGCAGCTTGGAGAGGCCCGGGACACATAACTACGAGCAGTACTTC
TRBJ1-5,NA,many,TRBV4-1,CASSHRRLNQPQHF,TGCGCCAGCAGCCACCGCAGGCTCAATCAGCCCCAGCATTTT
TRBJ1-5,NA,NA,TRBV30,CAWSGVSYNQPQHF,TGTGCCTGGAGTGGGGTCAGTTACAATCAGCCCCAGCATTTT